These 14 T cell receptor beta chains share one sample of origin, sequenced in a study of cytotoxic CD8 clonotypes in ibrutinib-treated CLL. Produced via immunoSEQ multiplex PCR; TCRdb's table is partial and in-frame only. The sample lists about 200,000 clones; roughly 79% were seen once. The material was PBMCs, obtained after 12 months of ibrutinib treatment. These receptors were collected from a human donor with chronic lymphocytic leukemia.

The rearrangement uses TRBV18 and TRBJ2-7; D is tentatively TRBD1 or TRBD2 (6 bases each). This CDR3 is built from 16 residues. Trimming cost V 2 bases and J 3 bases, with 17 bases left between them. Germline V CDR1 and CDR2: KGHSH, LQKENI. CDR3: CASSPSDRTILYEQYF. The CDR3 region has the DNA TGTGCCAGCTCACCAAGTGACAGGACTATACTCTACGAGCAGTACTTC.

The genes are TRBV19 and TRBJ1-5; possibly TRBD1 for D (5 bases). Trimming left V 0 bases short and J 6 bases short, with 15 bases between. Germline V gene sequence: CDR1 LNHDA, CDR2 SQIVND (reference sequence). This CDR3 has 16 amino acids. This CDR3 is CASSIDAQGRGQPQHF. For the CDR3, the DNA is TGTGCCAGTAGTATAGATGCCCAGGGTCGGGGTCAGCCCCAGCATTTT.

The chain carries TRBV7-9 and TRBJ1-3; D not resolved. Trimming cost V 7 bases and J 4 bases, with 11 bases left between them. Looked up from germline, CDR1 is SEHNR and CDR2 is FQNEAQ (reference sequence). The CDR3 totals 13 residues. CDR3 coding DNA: TGTGCCAGCACCCAGCGAACCGGAAACACCATATATTTT. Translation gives CASTQRTGNTIYF.

The CDR3 coding sequence is TGTGCCAGCACTCCGGACAGAGAGACCCAGTACTTC. It is translated as CASTPDRETQYF. This rearrangement joins TRBV2 to TRBJ2-5; D might be TRBD1 (6 bases). The CDR3 spans 12 residues. The V gene's germline CDR1 is SNHLY and CDR2 FYNNEI. V was pared by 7 bases and J by 4 bases, with 10 bases between.

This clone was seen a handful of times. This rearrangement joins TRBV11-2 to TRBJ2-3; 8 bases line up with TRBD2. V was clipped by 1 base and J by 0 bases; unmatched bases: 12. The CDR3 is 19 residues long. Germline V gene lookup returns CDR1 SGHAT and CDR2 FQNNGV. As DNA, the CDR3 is TGTGCCAGCAGCTTAGTCCTTAGCGGGGAGGATCTTAGCACAGATACGCAGTATTTT. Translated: CASSLVLSGEDLSTDTQYF.

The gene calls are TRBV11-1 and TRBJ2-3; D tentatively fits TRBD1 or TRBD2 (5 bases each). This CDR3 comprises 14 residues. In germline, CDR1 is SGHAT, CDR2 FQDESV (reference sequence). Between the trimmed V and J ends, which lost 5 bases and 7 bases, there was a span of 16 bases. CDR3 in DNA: TGTGCCAGCAGCCCGAGGGACCTAATTTATACGCAGTATTTT. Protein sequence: CASSPRDLIYTQYF.

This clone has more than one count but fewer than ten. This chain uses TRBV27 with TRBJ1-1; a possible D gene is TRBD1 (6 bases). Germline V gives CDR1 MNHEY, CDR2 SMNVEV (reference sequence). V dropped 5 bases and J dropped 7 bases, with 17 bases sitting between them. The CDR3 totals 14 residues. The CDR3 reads CASSPHRVGGEAFF. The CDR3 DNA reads TGTGCCAGCAGTCCACACAGGGTAGGCGGTGAAGCTTTCTTT.

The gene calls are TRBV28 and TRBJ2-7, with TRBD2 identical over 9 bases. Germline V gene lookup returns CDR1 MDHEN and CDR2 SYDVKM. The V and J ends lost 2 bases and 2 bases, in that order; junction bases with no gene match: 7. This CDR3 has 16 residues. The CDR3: CASSLPRLAAPYEQYF. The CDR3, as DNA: TGTGCCAGCAGTTTACCCCGACTAGCGGCGCCCTACGAGCAGTACTTC. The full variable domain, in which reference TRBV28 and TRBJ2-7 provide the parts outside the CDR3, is DVKVTQSSRYLVKRTGEKVFLECVQDMDHENMFWYRQDPGLGLRLIYFSYDVKMKEKGDIPEGYSVSREKKERFSLILESASTNQTSMYLCASSLPRLAAPYEQYFGPGTRLTVT.

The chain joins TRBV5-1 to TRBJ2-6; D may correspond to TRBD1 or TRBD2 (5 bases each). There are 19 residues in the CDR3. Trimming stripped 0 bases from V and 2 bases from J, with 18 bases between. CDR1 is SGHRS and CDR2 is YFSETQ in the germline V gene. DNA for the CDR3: TGCGCCAGCAGCTTGGATTGGTCCTGGGGGAAGGCTGGGGCCAACGTCCTGACTTTC. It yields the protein CASSLDWSWGKAGANVLTF.

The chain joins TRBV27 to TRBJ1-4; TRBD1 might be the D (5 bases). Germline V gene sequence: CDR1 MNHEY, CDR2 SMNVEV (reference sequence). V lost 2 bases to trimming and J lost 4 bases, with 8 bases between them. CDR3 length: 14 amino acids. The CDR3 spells CASSLRQHNEKLFF. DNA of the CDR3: TGTGCCAGCAGTTTACGACAGCATAATGAAAAACTGTTTTTT.

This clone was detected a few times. The CDR3 DNA is TGTGCCAGCAGCGTAGAAGGGACTAGCGGGATACTCACAGATACGCAGTATTTT. Translation: CASSVEGTSGILTDTQYF. V usage is TRBV9 and J usage is TRBJ2-3, with 13 nucleotides matching TRBD2. J lost 2 bases, V lost 0 bases, and 6 bases had no gene match. CDR3 length equals 18 residues. Per germline, CDR1 SGDLS and CDR2 YYNGEE. Full variable domain (remainder filled in from reference TRBV9 and TRBJ2-3): DSGVTQTPKHLITATGQRVTLRCSPRSGDLSVYWYQQSLDQGLQFLIQYYNGEERAKGNILERFSAQQFPDLHSELNLSSLELGDSALYFCASSVEGTSGILTDTQYFGPGTRLTVL.

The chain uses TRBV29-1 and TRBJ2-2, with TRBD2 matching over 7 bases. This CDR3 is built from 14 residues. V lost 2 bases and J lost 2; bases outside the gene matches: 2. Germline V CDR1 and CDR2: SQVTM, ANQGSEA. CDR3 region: CSVELAENTGELFF. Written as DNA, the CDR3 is TGCAGCGTTGAACTAGCGGAAAACACCGGGGAGCTGTTTTTT.

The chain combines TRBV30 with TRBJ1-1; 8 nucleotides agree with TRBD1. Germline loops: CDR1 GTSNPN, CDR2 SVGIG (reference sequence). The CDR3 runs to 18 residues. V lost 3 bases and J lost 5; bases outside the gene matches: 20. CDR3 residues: CAWRRRARGRWGVTEAFF. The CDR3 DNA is TGTGCCTGGAGGAGAAGGGCCAGGGGGCGTTGGGGTGTAACTGAAGCTTTCTTT.

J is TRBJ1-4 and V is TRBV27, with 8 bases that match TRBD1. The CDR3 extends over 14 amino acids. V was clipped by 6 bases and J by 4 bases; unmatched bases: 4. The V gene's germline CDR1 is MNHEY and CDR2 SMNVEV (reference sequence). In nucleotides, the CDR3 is TGTGCCAGCAGGACAGGGGCCCTTAATGAAAAACTGTTTTTT. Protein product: CASRTGALNEKLFF.